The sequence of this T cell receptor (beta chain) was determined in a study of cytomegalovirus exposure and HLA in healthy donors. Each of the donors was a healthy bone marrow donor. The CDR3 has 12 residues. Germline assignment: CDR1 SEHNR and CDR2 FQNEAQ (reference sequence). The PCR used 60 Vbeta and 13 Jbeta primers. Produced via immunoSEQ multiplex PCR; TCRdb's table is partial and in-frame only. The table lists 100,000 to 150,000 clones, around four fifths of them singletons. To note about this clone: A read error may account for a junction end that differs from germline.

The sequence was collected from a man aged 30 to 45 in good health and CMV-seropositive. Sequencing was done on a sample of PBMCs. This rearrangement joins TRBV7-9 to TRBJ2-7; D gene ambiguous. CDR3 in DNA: TGTTCCAGCAGCCGAGGCATCTACGAGCAGTACTTC. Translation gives CSSSRGIYEQYF.